A single sample gave rise to the 4 T cell receptor beta chains below, sequenced in a study of T cell changes during pregnancy in multiple sclerosis. TCRdb's table, derived via immunoSEQ multiplex PCR, lists solely in-frame clones and lacks some. The sample yields around 60,000 clones, 80% to 95% seen once. The material was peripheral blood, obtained in the third trimester of pregnancy. Receptors originate from a female donor in good health, enrolled as a control in a pregnancy study.

A single count supports this clone. The chain links TRBV7-2 to TRBJ2-1, with D tentatively TRBD1 (6 bases). There are 14 residues in the CDR3. V lost 3 bases and J lost 8, with 14 bases in between. Germline V CDR1 and CDR2: SGHTA, FQGNSA. The chain's CDR3 is CASSFADRSDEQFF. The CDR3 DNA reads as TGTGCCAGCAGCTTTGCCGACAGGAGCGATGAGCAGTTCTTC.

The chain recombines TRBV11-2 with TRBJ2-3, with a possible D match to TRBD2 (6 bases). The CDR3 contains 18 residues. V was trimmed by 3 bases and J by 0 bases, leaving 19 bases between them. The germline V gene has CDR1 SGHAT and CDR2 FQNNGV. CDR3 sequence reads: CASSLGGWAGYSTDTQYF. The CDR3 bases are TGTGCCAGCAGCTTGGGAGGCTGGGCGGGCTACAGCACAGATACGCAGTATTTT.

This clone was seen more than once but under ten times. The rearrangement links TRBV7-8 to TRBJ2-2, with 7 bases aligning to TRBD2. The CDR3 loop spans 17 amino acids. The ends lost 5 bases at V and 0 bases at J; junction bases unmatched: 9. Looked up from germline, CDR1 is SGHVS and CDR2 is FQNEAQ. The CDR3 bases are TGTGCCAGCAGCCAGTGGGCCAGCGGGGCGAACACCGGGGAGCTGTTTTTT. Its protein product is CASSQWASGANTGELFF.

The CDR3 is CASGAQGVSNQPQHF. The CDR3 nucleotides read TGTGCTAGTGGTGCCCAGGGCGTTAGCAATCAGCCCCAGCATTTT. The chain is built from TRBV12-5 and TRBJ1-5, with D possibly TRBD1 on 5 matching bases. This CDR3 region has 15 residues. Germline V gene sequence: CDR1 LGHNT, CDR2 FRNRAP. The V and J ends lost 5 bases and 0 bases respectively, with 11 bases between them.